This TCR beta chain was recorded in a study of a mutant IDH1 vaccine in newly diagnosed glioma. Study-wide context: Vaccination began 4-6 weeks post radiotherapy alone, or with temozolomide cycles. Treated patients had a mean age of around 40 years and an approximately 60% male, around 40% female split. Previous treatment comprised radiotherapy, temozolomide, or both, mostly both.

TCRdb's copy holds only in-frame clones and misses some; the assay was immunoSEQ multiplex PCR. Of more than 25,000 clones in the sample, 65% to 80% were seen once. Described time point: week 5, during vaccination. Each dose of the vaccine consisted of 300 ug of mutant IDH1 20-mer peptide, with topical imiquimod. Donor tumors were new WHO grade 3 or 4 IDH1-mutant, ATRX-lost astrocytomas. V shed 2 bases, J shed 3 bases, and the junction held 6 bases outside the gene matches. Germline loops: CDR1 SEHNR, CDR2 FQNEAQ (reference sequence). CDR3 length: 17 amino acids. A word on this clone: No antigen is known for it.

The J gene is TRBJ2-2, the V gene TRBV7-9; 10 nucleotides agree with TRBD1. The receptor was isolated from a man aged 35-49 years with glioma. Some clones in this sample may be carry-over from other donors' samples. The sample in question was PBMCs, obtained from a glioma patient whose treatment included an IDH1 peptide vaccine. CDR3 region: CASSLYDRGHDTGELFF. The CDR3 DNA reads TGTGCCAGCAGCTTATATGACAGGGGGCATGACACCGGGGAGCTGTTTTTT.